A single sample gave rise to the 18 T cell receptor beta chains below, sequenced in a study of cytomegalovirus exposure and HLA in healthy donors. It was with 60 Vbeta and 13 Jbeta primers that the PCR ran. Generated by immunoSEQ multiplex PCR, the TCRdb table keeps only in-frame clones and is missing some. The sample includes roughly 40,000 clones, about four fifths seen only once; the top ten take roughly 10%. Sample: PBMCs. These receptors were collected from a woman in her thirties or forties in good health and CMV-seronegative.

This chain uses TRBV28 with TRBJ1-5, with 10 bases matching TRBD1. The CDR3 consists of 18 residues. Germline lookup yields CDR1 MDHEN and CDR2 SYDVKM. V trimming: 1 base; J trimming: 0 bases; junction bases outside the gene matches: 6. CDR3 sequence reads: CASSLFSDRGYSNQPQHF. In DNA, the CDR3 is TGTGCCAGCAGTTTATTTTCGGACAGGGGGTATAGCAATCAGCCCCAGCATTTT.

The chain uses TRBV9 and TRBJ2-1; D is ambiguous. The CDR3 is made up of 11 amino acids. V shed 2 bases and J shed 6 bases, with 3 bases lying between them. CDR1 SGDLS and CDR2 YYNGEE come from the germline V gene. Written as DNA, the CDR3 is TGTGCCAGCAGCGTCAGCAATGAGCAGTTCTTC. Translation: CASSVSNEQFF.

The rearrangement uses TRBV28 and TRBJ1-5; D may be TRBD1 (5 bases). Trimming removed 6 bases from V and 4 bases from J, with 10 bases in between. CDR1 MDHEN and CDR2 SYDVKM come from the germline V gene. CDR3 length: 13 amino acids. DNA of the CDR3: TGTGCCAGCAGGCACCGACAGAATCAGCCCCAGCATTTT. It is translated as CASRHRQNQPQHF.

This rearrangement joins TRBV7-8 to TRBJ2-3; the match to TRBD2 covers 11 bases. The CDR3 loop spans 16 amino acids. J lost 4 bases, V lost 5 bases, and 8 bases had no gene match. CDR1 is SGHVS, CDR2 FQNEAQ, per germline. The CDR3 region is CASSLIAGGRADTQYF. DNA for the CDR3: TGTGCCAGCAGCCTGATAGCGGGGGGGCGAGCAGATACGCAGTATTTT.

The chain joins TRBV11-3 to TRBJ2-1; 7 bases match TRBD2. This CDR3 spans 14 amino acids. From germline, CDR1 is SGHNT and CDR2 YENEEA. J gave up 7 bases and V 2 bases, and 5 bases lay outside the gene matches. CDR3 residues: CASSLNFGRNEQFF. The DNA of the CDR3 is TGTGCCAGCAGCTTAAACTTCGGGAGGAATGAGCAGTTCTTC.

The chain employs TRBV5-1 and TRBJ1-5; D might be TRBD1 (5 bases). The germline V gene encodes CDR1 SGHRS and CDR2 YFSETQ. The CDR3 extends over 13 amino acids. V dropped 3 bases and J dropped 4 bases, with 8 bases sitting between them. In nucleotides, the CDR3 is TGCGCCAGCAGCTGGGAGGGGAATCAGCCCCAGCATTTT. It specifies CASSWEGNQPQHF.

The gene calls are TRBV30 and TRBJ1-2, with 7 bases matching TRBD1. This CDR3 region has 16 residues. Trimming removed 4 bases from V and 4 bases from J; junction bases left unmatched: 15. Germline assignment: CDR1 GTSNPN and CDR2 SVGIG (reference sequence). CDR3 protein: CAWIPGGDRILYGYTF. CDR3 sequence (DNA): TGTGCCTGGATCCCGGGGGGGGACAGAATACTCTATGGCTACACCTTC.

The V and J genes are TRBV4-3 and TRBJ1-2; no reliable D call. V lost 1 base to trimming and J lost 1 base, with 10 bases between them. Germline V lookup: CDR1 LGHNA, CDR2 YSLEER. This CDR3 region has 15 residues. The CDR3 DNA sequence: TGCGCCAGCAGCCAAGGTGGTTCGGTTAACTATGGCTACACCTTC. Translation: CASSQGGSVNYGYTF.

The V call is TRBV7-3, the J call TRBJ2-5, with 8 bases fitting TRBD2. Germline trimming cut 1 base from V and 3 bases from J; bases unmatched to any gene: 1. CDR1 and CDR2 (germline): SGHTA, FQGTGA. This CDR3 spans 14 amino acids. For the CDR3, the DNA is TGTGCCAGCAGCTTAAACGGGGGGGAAGAGACCCAGTACTTC. Its translation is CASSLNGGEETQYF.

The chain has TRBV18 and TRBJ1-6; maybe TRBD1 (6 bases). CDR3 length equals 14 residues. Per germline, CDR1 KGHSH and CDR2 LQKENI. V was trimmed by 3 bases and J by 10 bases, leaving 13 bases between them. Written as DNA, the CDR3 is TGTGCCAGCTCACCGGACAGTTCTCTCTCACCCCTCCACTTT. Translated: CASSPDSSLSPLHF.

V is TRBV25-1 and J is TRBJ1-2; D gene ambiguous. The length of the CDR3 is 13 residues. Germline V gene sequence: CDR1 MGHDK, CDR2 SYGVNS. Deletions cut 3 bases from V and 2 bases from J, with 7 bases between. The CDR3 reads CASSDGRNYGYTF. CDR3 DNA: TGTGCCAGCAGTGATGGCAGGAACTATGGCTACACCTTC.

The chain carries TRBV19 and TRBJ1-2; 7 nucleotides agree with TRBD1. Germline-derived CDR1 and CDR2 are LNHDA and SQIVND (reference sequence). V lost 3 bases, J lost 4 bases, and 5 bases stayed unmatched. The CDR3 extends over 14 amino acids. Here the CDR3 reads CASSINRGRYGYTF. CDR3 DNA sequence: TGTGCCAGTAGTATCAACAGGGGACGCTATGGCTACACCTTC.

Concerning this clone: Other nucleotide sequences from this sample produce the same CDR3. The chain carries TRBV5-6 and TRBJ2-1; 10 positions match TRBD1. Germline CDR1 is SGHDT and CDR2 is YYEEEE. Germline trimming cut 0 bases from V and 1 base from J; bases unmatched to any gene: 1. This CDR3 comprises 16 residues. This chain's CDR3 is CASSLVGQGSYNEQFF. In nucleotides, the CDR3 is TGTGCCAGCAGCTTGGTGGGACAGGGGTCCTACAATGAGCAGTTCTTC.

This clone was seen once. This specimen includes other DNA sequences encoding the same CDR3. The rearrangement links TRBV7-9 to TRBJ1-2, with D perhaps TRBD1 (5 bases). Trimming cost V 3 bases and J 3 bases, with 11 bases left between them. CDR1 and CDR2 from the germline V gene are SEHNR and FQNEAQ (reference sequence). CDR3 length: 14 residues. CDR3 nucleotides: TGTGCCAGCAGCTTCGGAACAGGAGACTATGGCTACACCTTC. Its protein product is CASSFGTGDYGYTF.

CDR3 DNA: TGTGCCAGCATTTCCTTGGACAGGGAGAACACCGAGCTGTTTTTT. Translated, it gives CASISLDRENTELFF. The chain links TRBV28 to TRBJ2-2, with 8 bases matching TRBD1. Germline CDR1 MDHEN, CDR2 SYDVKM. Trimming removed 7 bases from V and 11 bases from J; junction bases left unmatched: 15. CDR3 size: 15 residues.

The J gene is TRBJ1-1, the V gene TRBV11-2; tentatively, D is TRBD1 (6 bases). Germline V gives CDR1 SGHAT, CDR2 FQNNGV. The V end lost 4 bases, the J end lost 3 bases, and 18 bases lay between the germline ends. The CDR3 is 16 amino acids. The CDR3 here is CASSWAPRGMDTEAFF. For the CDR3, the DNA is TGTGCCAGCAGCTGGGCCCCAAGGGGGATGGACACTGAAGCTTTCTTT.

The rearrangement links TRBV18 to TRBJ1-6; no definite D call. Germline V gene sequence: CDR1 KGHSH, CDR2 LQKENI. V lost 3 bases to trimming and J lost 7 bases, with 7 bases between them. The CDR3 consists of 13 residues. DNA of the CDR3: TGTGCCAGCTCACCCATGCGGAATTCACCCCTCCACTTT. Translating it yields CASSPMRNSPLHF. Complete variable domain (other parts from reference TRBV18 and TRBJ1-6): NAGVMQNPRHLVRRRGQEARLRCSPMKGHSHVYWYRQLPEEGLKFMVYLQKENIIDESGMPKERFSAEFPKEGPSILRIQQVVRGDSAAYFCASSPMRNSPLHFGNGTRLTVT.

J is TRBJ2-3 and V is TRBV5-5; TRBD2 agrees at 13 bases. This CDR3 has 16 amino acids. Trimming cost V 2 bases and J 6 bases; bases outside gene matches: 6. CDR1 and CDR2 (germline): SGHKS, YYEKEE (reference sequence). The CDR3 region has the DNA TGTGCCAGCAGCTTACGACTAGCGGGGGGTGGGGATACGCAGTATTTT. Translation: CASSLRLAGGGDTQYF.